Listed here are 4 T cell receptor beta chains from one sample, sequenced in a study of T cells in Graves' hyperthyroidism and ophthalmopathy. Amplification of TCR beta CDR3 regions used RNA as the template. HTBI primers were used for first-round RT-PCR of the TCR CDR3. TCRdb analysed the multiplex PCR reads with MiXCR anew, one entry per CDR3 protein. The sample holds under 350,000 distinct CDR3 sequences, around a sixth seen once. Sequencing was carried out using blood. The receptors shown here come from a woman aged 45-59 years with Graves' hyperthyroidism.

This rearrangement joins TRBV30 to TRBJ2-7, with D uncertain. V shed 1 base and J shed 6 bases, with 13 bases lying between them. The CDR3 covers 13 residues. Germline values: CDR1 GTSNPN, CDR2 SVGIG (reference sequence). The CDR3 DNA reads TGTGCCTGGAGTGCGTTAGGTCCGGGCGAGCAGTACTTC. Its protein product is CAWSALGPGEQYF.

Notes on this clonotype: Just one base apart from a much larger clone, this may be a read error. This chain joins TRBV18 and TRBJ2-7; TRBD1 matches 8 bases. The J segment lost 5 bases and the V segment lost 6 bases, leaving 9 bases of the junction unmatched. Germline V lookup: CDR1 KGHSH, CDR2 LQKENI. The CDR3 consists of 14 residues. CDR3 DNA: TGTGCCAGCTCGCGCCAAGACAGGGGCCACGAGCAGTACGTC. Its protein product is CASSRQDRGHEQYV.

For the CDR3, the DNA is TGCGCCAGCGCCAGACAGGGGAATCCCGCCTACGAGCAGTACGTC. This encodes CASARQGNPAYEQYV. The chain recombines TRBV5-1 with TRBJ2-7; 8 positions match TRBD1. Losses at the gene ends were 7 bases for V and 2 bases for J; bases not matched to a gene: 11. The CDR3 contains 15 residues. Germline CDR1 is SGHRS and CDR2 is YFSETQ.

This clonotype was picked up a small number of times. The V gene is TRBV6-2 or TRBV6-3, the J gene TRBJ1-5, with D unclear. CDR3 size: 14 residues. Per the germline V gene, CDR1 is MNHEY and CDR2 is SVGEGT. V lost 4 bases and J 2 bases, leaving 9 bases between the germline ends. The CDR3 sequence is CASSSLGGNQPQHF. The DNA of the CDR3 is TGTGCCAGCAGTTCCCTCGGCGGCAATCAGCCCCAGCATTTT.